This T cell receptor (beta chain) was found in a study of blood T cell repertoires in COVID-19. About the research overall: Sites in the United States, Italy and Spain provided acute and convalescent COVID-19 samples. T cells, B-cell-depleted T cells, or PBMCs provided the cDNA or gDNA that served as material.

The CDR3 contains 14 residues. In germline, CDR1 is SQVTM, CDR2 ANQGSEA. Trimming cost V 7 bases and J 1 base, with 16 bases left between them. Original processing methods: Scientists estimated how many nucleated cells there were by amplifying reference gene primers. Only in-frame clones appear in the TCRdb table, and some are missing; sequencing was by immunoSEQ multiplex PCR. V and J calls and clone size are those listed in that table; D and trimming were worked out from the DNA. The data contain approximately 150,000 clones, approximately 83% of them singletons. The clonotype originates from an elderly woman with acute or convalescent COVID-19. Sequencing input: peripheral blood. The chain joins TRBV29-1 to TRBJ1-1; D might be TRBD1 (6 bases). CDR3 in DNA: TGCAGCGCTTTAAGGGGGTTGGAGAACACTGAAGCTTTCTTT. This sequence encodes CSALRGLENTEAFF.